This T cell receptor beta chain was obtained from a study of T cells in Graves' hyperthyroidism and ophthalmopathy (dated by TCRdb to about 2019). A note on the overall study: Peripheral blood was sampled at the time of initial diagnosis, prior to any treatment. To identify distinguishing TCR V-J signatures, a discovery cohort of 100 or so patients was used, comprising fewer than 45 with Graves' ophthalmopathy and 57 with stable Graves' hyperthyroidism. Following sampling, methimazole starting at 30 mg daily was given to hyperthyroidism patients, and high-dose intravenous methylprednisolone was given to ophthalmopathy patients. Prospective prediction of ophthalmopathy was tested in an independent validation cohort of approximately 19 hyperthyroidism patients and some 17 patients who later progressed to ophthalmopathy. The study also compared thyroid tissue and blood T-cell repertoires from about six Graves' hyperthyroidism patients. The paper describes TCR Vbeta CDR3 sequencing of 120 to 150 peripheral blood samples, made up of 43 ophthalmopathy patients, roughly 75 hyperthyroidism patients and 17 progressor patients. The approximately 98 discovery patients were randomly divided into training and test sets at a 7:3 ratio. The paper as a whole reports these results and caveats: No statistical method was used to set the sample size in advance, and investigators knew the group allocation. In validation, progression to ophthalmopathy was predicted by the model with more than 65% sensitivity and 72% to 85% specificity, a median of roughly 6.4 months before onset. A 13 V-J signature model separated ophthalmopathy from stable hyperthyroidism, with approximately 86% sensitivity and 81.08% specificity in cross-validation and 80%/75% in testing. Most expanded thyroid clonotypes (frequency above 0.001) were also found in blood, which suggests that blood repertoires may mirror thyroid immune responses.

Measured from the cysteine to the phenylalanine, the CDR3 is 18 residues long. The kept DNA is CDR3 alone, 54 bases in frame from the first base. The germline V gene sets CDR1 to MNHEY and CDR2 to SVGEGT. V lost 5 bases and J lost 1 base, and the count of bases not matched to a germline gene is 15. This clonotype was detected many times. Its antigen is currently not known. No base qualities exist here, and no much larger clone lies one base off it. The TCR beta CDR3 regions were amplified from the RNA transcripts. For the first round of RT-PCR on the TCR CDR3, the HTBI primer set was used together with the Qiagen OneStep RT-PCR kit. Libraries were constructed in a second round of multiplex PCR, after which size selection and purification were carried out. Sequencing of the libraries was done on an Illumina HiSeq2000 using paired-end 100 bp reads. The published analysis was carried out like this. Raw data were processed with SOAPnuke, discarding reads with adapters, uncalled bases, mean Phred below 15, or no exact constant-primer or identifier match. High-quality paired reads were merged with COPE v1.2.5, and unique nucleotide sequences were defined as clonotypes. MiTCR v1.1 was used to align the clonotypes against IMGT TRBV, TRBD and TRBJ reference segments. The analysis included only V-J combinations with a frequency above 0.0001, which together covered about 99% of the repertoires. A TCS score was defined as the ratio of F50 (clonal expansion) to E x V (chaos), with BLOSUM62-based TCRdist applied between CDR3 peptides within each V-J. Welch's t-statistics and random forest reduced 514 V-J features to under 15, which were used in a naive Bayes classifier (R e1071). TCRdb passed the public sequencing reads through fastp at Q25 and MiXCR, retaining productive beta sequences. When rows share a CDR3 protein, they turn into one entry using the most common DNA and genes. It is TCRdb's table, rather than the study itself, that gives the V and J calls and clone size. The sample has hundreds of thousands of distinct CDR3 sequences on record, 24% of them singletons. Of the sample, approximately 11% is held by the ten largest clones.

In the ophthalmopathy patients, disease was moderately to severely active, with a Clinical Activity Score of 3 or more, a NOSPECS grade of 4 or more, and a duration of less than 3 months. Patients with uncontrolled infections, other autoimmune diseases, pregnancy or lactation were excluded. Diagnoses were established on the basis of clinical symptoms, serum thyroxine and TRAb, thyroid ultrasound, and orbital computed tomography. Ficoll-Paque density gradient centrifugation was used to isolate PBMCs from approximately 11 ml of fresh peripheral blood. Total RNA was extracted using Trizol reagent, and RNA quality was assessed on an Agilent 2100 Bioanalyzer.

The receptor comes from a woman in her twenties or thirties with Graves' ophthalmopathy. The sequencing input was blood. This chain is built from TRBV6-2 or TRBV6-3 and TRBJ2-7, with 9 bases in between that match TRBD1. The DNA reads TGTGCCAGCAGTCCCTGGACAGGGGTGAGTCACGGATCCTACGAGCAGTACTTC. This translates into CASSPWTGVSHGSYEQYF.